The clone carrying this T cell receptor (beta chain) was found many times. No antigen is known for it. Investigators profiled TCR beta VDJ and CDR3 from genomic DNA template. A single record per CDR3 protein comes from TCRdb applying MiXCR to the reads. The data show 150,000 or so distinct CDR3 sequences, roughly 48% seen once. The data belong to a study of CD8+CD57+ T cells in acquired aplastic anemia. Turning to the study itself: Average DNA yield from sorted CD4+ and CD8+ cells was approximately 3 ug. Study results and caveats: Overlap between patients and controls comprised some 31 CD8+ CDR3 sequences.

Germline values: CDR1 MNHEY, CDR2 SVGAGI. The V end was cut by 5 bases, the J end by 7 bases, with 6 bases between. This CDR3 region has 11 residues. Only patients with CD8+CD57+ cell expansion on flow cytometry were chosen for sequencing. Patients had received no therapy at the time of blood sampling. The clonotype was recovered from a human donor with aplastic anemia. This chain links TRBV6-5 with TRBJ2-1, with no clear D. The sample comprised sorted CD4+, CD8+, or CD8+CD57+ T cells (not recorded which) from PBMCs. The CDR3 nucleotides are TGTGCCAGCAGTGACCTTAATGAGCAGTTCTTC. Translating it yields CASSDLNEQFF.